This T cell receptor beta chain was captured in a study of blood T cell repertoires in COVID-19. Turning to the study itself: From T cells, B-cell-depleted T cells, or PBMCs came the material, which was cDNA or gDNA.

This CDR3 contains 15 residues. Germline CDR1 reads SGHTA; CDR2 reads FQGNSA. Trimming removed 1 base at V and 2 bases at J, with 12 bases between. Here immunoSEQ multiplex PCR was the method, and the copy in TCRdb shows in-frame clones only, minus some. The data hold under 100,000 clones, with 80% observed a single time. The sample was peripheral blood. The chain has TRBV7-2 and TRBJ2-7, with D perhaps matching TRBD1 (5 bases). The receptor was isolated from a woman in her 40s with active or convalescent COVID-19. The CDR3 DNA reads as TGTGCCAGCAGCTTAGGACCGACAGAAACCTACGAGCAGTACTTC. It codes for CASSLGPTETYEQYF.